The clone carrying this TCR beta chain was counted a single time. Antigen specificity is unknown. This CDR3 is 16 amino acids long. CDR1 is LGHNA and CDR2 is YNFKEQ in the germline V gene. V shed 4 bases and J 7 bases; nucleotides not matched to a gene: 10. This sample is drawn from a study of shared clonotypes between healthy human individuals. As handled by the study authors: Filtering differed since immunoSEQ provided only junctions, with no quality scores. Using immunoSEQ multiplex PCR, the repertoire was profiled, and TCRdb retains in-frame clones only, with some absent. V, J and clone size were drawn from that table, and D and trimming were deduced from the DNA. Here the sample spans about 380,000 clones, approximately 97% being singletons. Notes on the study in general: When compared with the clonotypes that were shared by all four sorted-subset donors, the non-shared clonotypes turned out to have lower generation probabilities. Larger estimated richness was generally recorded for naive subsets relative to memory subsets. Clonotype sharing across donors was expected to vary with sequencing depth.

The specimen was memory CD8+ T cells sorted from blood. Subset: CD45RO+ cells pooled with CCR7-negative TemRA cells. This chain joins TRBV4-2 and TRBJ2-7; 13 bases line up with TRBD2. This clonotype originated in a man aged 25 to 45 in good health. The CDR3 sequence is CASSPTLAGGLGEQYF. DNA of the CDR3: TGTGCCAGCAGCCCTACACTAGCGGGAGGGCTGGGGGAGCAGTACTTC.